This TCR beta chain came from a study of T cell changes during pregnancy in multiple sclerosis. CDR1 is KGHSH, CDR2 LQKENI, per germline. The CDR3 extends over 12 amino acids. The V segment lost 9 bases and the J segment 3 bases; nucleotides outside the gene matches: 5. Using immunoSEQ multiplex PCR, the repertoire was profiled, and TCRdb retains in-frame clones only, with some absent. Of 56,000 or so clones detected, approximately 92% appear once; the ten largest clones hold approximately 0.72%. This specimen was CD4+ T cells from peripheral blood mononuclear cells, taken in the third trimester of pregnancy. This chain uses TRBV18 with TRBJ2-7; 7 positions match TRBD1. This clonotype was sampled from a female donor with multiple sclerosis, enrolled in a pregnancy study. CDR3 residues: CASKGQVYEQYF. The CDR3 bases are TGTGCCAGTAAAGGACAGGTCTACGAGCAGTACTTC. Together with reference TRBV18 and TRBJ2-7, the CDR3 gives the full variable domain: NAGVMQNPRHLVRRRGQEARLRCSPMKGHSHVYWYRQLPEEGLKFMVYLQKENIIDESGMPKERFSAEFPKEGPSILRIQQVVRGDSAAYFCASKGQVYEQYFGPGTRLTVT.